A single sample is the source of the 22 T cell receptor beta chains below, sequenced in a study of blood T cell repertoires in COVID-19. The method was immunoSEQ multiplex PCR; TCRdb's version includes in-frame clones alone and lacks a portion of them. Found here are 200,000 to 250,000 clones, roughly 85% of them singletons; the top ten hold more than 0.75%. Material: peripheral blood. The source is a man aged 40-50 years with acute or convalescent COVID-19.

The genes are TRBV6-4 and TRBJ1-2; 7 bases fit TRBD1. This CDR3 region has 13 residues. Germline lookup yields CDR1 MRHNA and CDR2 SNTAGT. V shed 5 bases, J shed 7 bases, and the junction held 7 bases outside the gene matches. In DNA, the CDR3 is TGTGCCAGCAGTCAGACAGGGAAGAGTGGCTACACCTTC. It yields the protein CASSQTGKSGYTF.

This chain links TRBV2 with TRBJ1-1, with D perhaps TRBD1 (5 bases). The V gene lost 0 bases and the J gene lost 4 bases, with 15 bases spanning the gap. This CDR3 contains 16 residues. The germline V gene has CDR1 SNHLY and CDR2 FYNNEI. The chain's CDR3 is CASSEALRPGGTEAFF. The CDR3, as DNA: TGTGCCAGCAGTGAAGCGCTTCGACCCGGGGGCACTGAAGCTTTCTTT.

V and J are TRBV4-2 and TRBJ2-1; 8 positions agree with TRBD1. Germline V gene data show CDR1 as LGHNA and CDR2 as YNFKEQ. The V gene end was trimmed by 5 bases and the J gene end by 8 bases; junction bases not matched to a gene: 5. The CDR3 length is 13 residues. This CDR3 reads CASSFGQGDEQFF. CDR3 bases: TGTGCCAGCAGCTTCGGACAGGGCGATGAGCAGTTCTTC.

The chain carries TRBV7-8 and TRBJ1-2; D is possibly TRBD1 (6 bases). The V end lost 1 base, the J end lost 0 bases, and 12 bases lay between the germline ends. The germline V gene has CDR1 SGHVS and CDR2 FQNEAQ. This CDR3 is built from 16 residues. The CDR3 nucleotides read TGTGCCAGCAGCTTAGAACGGACAGCCTCTAACTATGGCTACACCTTC. Translation gives CASSLERTASNYGYTF.

The V call is TRBV5-6, the J call TRBJ2-6; D is perhaps TRBD1 (6 bases). CDR3 length: 16 residues. The V gene's germline CDR1 is SGHDT and CDR2 YYEEEE. V dropped 2 bases and J dropped 1 base, with 10 bases sitting between them. The CDR3 region is CASSFLQGSGANVLTF. The CDR3 nucleotides read TGTGCCAGCAGCTTTCTCCAGGGGTCTGGGGCCAACGTCCTGACTTTC.

This rearrangement joins TRBV6-2 or TRBV6-3 to TRBJ2-7; the D gene is possibly TRBD2 (5 bases). V was trimmed by 2 bases and J by 1 base, leaving 9 bases between them. This CDR3 comprises 14 residues. The germline V gene encodes CDR1 MNHEY and CDR2 SVGEGT. The CDR3 nucleotides are TGTGCCAGCAGTTACGCGGGCCTATCCTACGAGCAGTACTTC. Its translation is CASSYAGLSYEQYF.

This chain links TRBV9 with TRBJ2-3, with TRBD1 identical over 8 bases. With V trimmed by 4 bases and J by 4 bases, 2 bases remained unmatched. The CDR3 totals 13 residues. Germline V gives CDR1 SGDLS, CDR2 YYNGEE. This CDR3 is CASSRTGSDTQYF. The CDR3 bases are TGTGCCAGCAGCAGGACAGGGTCAGATACGCAGTATTTT.

This clone appeared a few times. The chain recombines TRBV30 with TRBJ1-5; 8 positions agree with TRBD1. The V gene's germline CDR1 is GTSNPN and CDR2 SVGIG (reference sequence). V lost 0 bases to trimming and J lost 6 bases; unmatched junction nucleotides: 7. The length of the CDR3 is 15 residues. The chain's CDR3 is CAWSVPDRVGQPQHF. CDR3 in DNA: TGTGCCTGGAGTGTACCGGACAGGGTGGGTCAGCCCCAGCATTTT.

This rearrangement joins TRBV18 to TRBJ2-7, with 9 bases matching TRBD1. V was pared by 0 bases and J by 7 bases, with 10 bases of the junction left unmatched. CDR1 and CDR2 (germline): KGHSH, LQKENI. This CDR3 has 16 amino acids. CDR3 protein: CASSPPSTGGLGEQYF. The CDR3 nucleotides read TGTGCCAGCTCACCACCGAGTACAGGGGGCTTGGGAGAGCAGTACTTC.

The chain uses TRBV30 and TRBJ1-4, with 11 bases fitting TRBD1. CDR3 length: 17 amino acids. V shed 2 bases, J shed 4 bases, and the junction held 9 bases outside the gene matches. In germline, CDR1 is GTSNPN, CDR2 SVGIG (reference sequence). Here the CDR3 DNA reads TGTGCCTGGAGTATAGGACAGGGGGCCGTGGTTAATGAAAAACTGTTTTTT. Translation gives CAWSIGQGAVVNEKLFF.

This CDR3 reads CASSYDGGTQPQHF. CDR3 nucleotide sequence: TGTGCCAGCAGTTACGATGGGGGGACTCAGCCCCAGCATTTT. This chain joins TRBV6-2 or TRBV6-3 and TRBJ1-5; a weak D match, TRBD1 (5 bases). The CDR3 consists of 14 residues. Germline CDR1 reads MNHEY; CDR2 reads SVGEGT. The V gene lost 2 bases and the J gene lost 6 bases, with 11 bases spanning the gap.

CDR3 coding DNA: TGTGCCAGCAGTTCCTCCGCTAGGAAGGATGAGCAGTTCTTC. Amino acid sequence: CASSSSARKDEQFF. The genes are TRBV6-5 and TRBJ2-1; D remains unclear. The V and J ends lost 4 bases and 8 bases respectively, with 15 bases between them. The CDR3 contains 14 residues. Germline V gene sequence: CDR1 MNHEY, CDR2 SVGAGI.

This chain joins TRBV6-2 or TRBV6-3 and TRBJ1-5, with D perhaps matching TRBD1 (5 bases). V was shortened by 6 bases and J by 0 bases, with 12 bases between the two germline ends. CDR1 is MNHEY, CDR2 SVGEGT, per germline. This CDR3 is built from 15 residues. The CDR3 is CASSSQDNSNQPQHF. CDR3 in DNA: TGTGCCAGCAGCTCACAGGACAATAGCAATCAGCCCCAGCATTTT.

The sample holds a few counts of this clone. Other DNA sequences in this sample translate to the same CDR3. V usage is TRBV10-3 and J usage is TRBJ1-5, with 8 bases matching TRBD1. The J segment lost 7 bases and the V segment lost 2 bases, leaving 1 base of the junction unmatched. Germline CDR1 ENHRY, CDR2 SYGVKD. CDR3 size: 13 residues. The CDR3, as DNA: TGTGCCATCAGTGAGGGACAGGGACAGCCCCAGCATTTT. Translating gives CAISEGQGQPQHF.

CDR3 sequence reads: CATRDPGQGVWGYTF. DNA for the CDR3: TGTGCCACCAGAGACCCGGGACAGGGCGTGTGGGGCTACACCTTC. V and J are TRBV24-1 and TRBJ1-2, with TRBD1 matching over 9 bases. The V gene end was trimmed by 7 bases and the J gene end by 8 bases; junction bases not matched to a gene: 13. Germline V gene lookup returns CDR1 KGHDR and CDR2 SFDVKD. CDR3 length equals 15 residues.

Comments on this clone: This sequence may be a read error, since a much larger clone differs from it by one base. This chain joins TRBV12-3 or TRBV12-4 and TRBJ1-3; the D is unclear. V lost 5 bases to trimming and J lost 4 bases, with 3 bases between them. This CDR3 is 11 amino acids long. The CDR3 region has the DNA TGTGCCAGCAGTCAGGGAAACACCATATATTTT. Translated, it gives CASSQGNTIYF.

The V and J genes are TRBV28 and TRBJ2-2; D might be TRBD2 (6 bases). This CDR3 comprises 16 residues. CDR1 is MDHEN and CDR2 is SYDVKM in the germline V gene. The V end was cut by 1 base, the J end by 7 bases, with 16 bases between. The CDR3 loop reads CASSLLGAGRYGELFF. As DNA, the CDR3 is TGTGCCAGCAGTTTATTAGGGGCAGGGAGGTACGGGGAGCTGTTTTTT.

The V call is TRBV7-8, the J call TRBJ1-2, with no clear D. There are 13 residues in the CDR3. Germline CDR1 SGHVS, CDR2 FQNEAQ. The V and J ends lost 1 base and 4 bases respectively, with 7 bases between them. The DNA of the CDR3 is TGTGCCAGCAGCTTAGAGACGGGCTATGGCTACACCTTC. This translates into CASSLETGYGYTF.

This clone was recorded once. In nucleotides, the CDR3 is TGCGCCAGCAACATCCGGGACAGTAACACCGGGGAGCTGTTTTTT. The encoded protein is CASNIRDSNTGELFF. This sequence joins TRBV5-1 and TRBJ2-2; 7 nucleotides line up with TRBD1. This CDR3 is 15 amino acids long. CDR1 SGHRS and CDR2 YFSETQ come from the germline V gene. The V segment lost 6 bases and the J segment 2 bases; nucleotides outside the gene matches: 7.

Only one count was recorded for this clone. The chain joins TRBV5-6 to TRBJ1-2; D is uncertain. The CDR3 contains 13 residues. The germline V gene has CDR1 SGHDT and CDR2 YYEEEE. Trimming shortened V by 0 bases and J by 8 bases, and 11 bases separated the two germline ends. CDR3: CASSLVRGWGYTF. DNA of the CDR3: TGTGCCAGCAGCTTGGTTCGGGGATGGGGCTACACCTTC.

The chain combines TRBV10-3 with TRBJ1-6, with D possibly matching TRBD1 (6 bases). This CDR3 has 15 amino acids. Trimming left V 8 bases short and J 4 bases short, with 15 bases between. Germline loops: CDR1 ENHRY, CDR2 SYGVKD. DNA of the CDR3: TGTGCCATCCGGTCGACAGGTGAATATAATTCACCCCTCCACTTT. Protein product: CAIRSTGEYNSPLHF.

This sequence joins TRBV6-1 and TRBJ1-3; D not certain. V lost 2 bases and J 0 bases, leaving 5 bases between the germline ends. Germline lookup yields CDR1 MNHNS and CDR2 SASEGT. CDR3 length equals 14 residues. The CDR3 region is CASSEPGSGNTIYF. CDR3 bases: TGTGCCAGCAGTGAACCCGGCTCTGGAAACACCATATATTTT.